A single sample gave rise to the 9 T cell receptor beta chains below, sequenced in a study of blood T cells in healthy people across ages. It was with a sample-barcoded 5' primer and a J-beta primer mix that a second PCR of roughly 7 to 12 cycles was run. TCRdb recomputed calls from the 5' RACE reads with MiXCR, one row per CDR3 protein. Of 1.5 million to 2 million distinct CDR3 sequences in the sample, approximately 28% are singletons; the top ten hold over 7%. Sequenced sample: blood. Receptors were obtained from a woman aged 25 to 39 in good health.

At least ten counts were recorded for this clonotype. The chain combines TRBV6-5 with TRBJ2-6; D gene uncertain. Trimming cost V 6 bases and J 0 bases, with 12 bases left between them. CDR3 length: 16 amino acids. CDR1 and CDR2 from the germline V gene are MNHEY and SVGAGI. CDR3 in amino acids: CASRSSGSSGANVLTF. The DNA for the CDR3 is TGTGCCAGCAGGAGCTCCGGCAGCTCTGGGGCCAACGTCCTGACTTTC.

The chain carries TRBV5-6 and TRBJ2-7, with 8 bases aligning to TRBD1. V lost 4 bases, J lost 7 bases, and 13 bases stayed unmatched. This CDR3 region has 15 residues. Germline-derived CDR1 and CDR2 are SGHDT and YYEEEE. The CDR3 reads CASSSAGQGLNEQYF. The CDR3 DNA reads TGTGCCAGCAGCAGCGCCGGACAGGGTTTGAATGAGCAGTACTTC. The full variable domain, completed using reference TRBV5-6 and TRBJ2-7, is DAGVTQSPTHLIKTRGQQVTLRCSPKSGHDTVSWYQQALGQGPQFIFQYYEEEERQRGNFPDRFSGHQFPNYSSELNVNALLLGDSALYLCASSSAGQGLNEQYFGPGTRLTVT.

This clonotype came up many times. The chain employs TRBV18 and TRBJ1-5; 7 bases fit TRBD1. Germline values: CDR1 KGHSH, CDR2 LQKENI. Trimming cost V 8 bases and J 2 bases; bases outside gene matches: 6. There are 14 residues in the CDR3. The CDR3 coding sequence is TGTGCCAGCAGCCCCGGGACAGGCAATCAGCCCCAGCATTTT. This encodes CASSPGTGNQPQHF.

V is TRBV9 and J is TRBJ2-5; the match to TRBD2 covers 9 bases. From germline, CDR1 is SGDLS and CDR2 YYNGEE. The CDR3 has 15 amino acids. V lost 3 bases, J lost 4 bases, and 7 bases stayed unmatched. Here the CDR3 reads CASSGAGGMLETQYF. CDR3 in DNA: TGTGCCAGCAGCGGAGCGGGGGGTATGTTAGAGACCCAGTACTTC.

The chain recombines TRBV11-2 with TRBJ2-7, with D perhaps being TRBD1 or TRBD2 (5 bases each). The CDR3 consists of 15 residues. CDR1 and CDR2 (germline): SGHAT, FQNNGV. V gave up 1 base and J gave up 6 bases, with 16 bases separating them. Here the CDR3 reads CASSLVIGAGSEQYF. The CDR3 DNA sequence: TGTGCCAGCAGCTTAGTAATTGGGGCAGGGAGCGAGCAGTACTTC. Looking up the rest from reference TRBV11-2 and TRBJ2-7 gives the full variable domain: EAGVAQSPRYKIIEKRQSVAFWCNPISGHATLYWYQQILGQGPKLLIQFQNNGVVDDSQLPKDRFSAERLKGVDSTLKIQPAKLEDSAVYLCASSLVIGAGSEQYFGPGTRLTVT.

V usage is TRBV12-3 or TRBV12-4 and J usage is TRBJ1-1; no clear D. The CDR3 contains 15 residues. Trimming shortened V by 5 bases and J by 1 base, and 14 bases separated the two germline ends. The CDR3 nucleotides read TGTGCCAGCAGTCCCCGAACGACGACGAACACTGAAGCTTTCTTT. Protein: CASSPRTTTNTEAFF.

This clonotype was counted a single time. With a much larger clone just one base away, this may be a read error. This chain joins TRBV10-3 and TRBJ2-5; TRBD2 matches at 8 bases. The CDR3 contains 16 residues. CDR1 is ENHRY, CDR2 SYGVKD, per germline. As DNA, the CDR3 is TGTACCATCAGTGGGGTAGCGGGGTTAGGTGGAGAGACCCAGTACTTC. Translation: CTISGVAGLGGETQYF.

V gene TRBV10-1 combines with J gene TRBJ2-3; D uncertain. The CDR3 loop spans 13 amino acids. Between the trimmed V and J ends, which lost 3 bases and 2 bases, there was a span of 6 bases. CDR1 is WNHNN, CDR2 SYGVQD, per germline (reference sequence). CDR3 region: CASSEGFTDTQYF. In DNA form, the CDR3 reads TGCGCCAGCAGTGAAGGTTTCACAGATACGCAGTATTTT.

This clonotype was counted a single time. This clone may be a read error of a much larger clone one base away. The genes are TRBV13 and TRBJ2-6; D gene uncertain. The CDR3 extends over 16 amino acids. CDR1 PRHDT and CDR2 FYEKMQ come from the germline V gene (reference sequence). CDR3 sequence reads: CASSLAPETGTNVLTF. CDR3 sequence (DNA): TGTGCCAGCAGCTTAGCACCAGAGACTGGGACCAACGTCCTGACTTTC.